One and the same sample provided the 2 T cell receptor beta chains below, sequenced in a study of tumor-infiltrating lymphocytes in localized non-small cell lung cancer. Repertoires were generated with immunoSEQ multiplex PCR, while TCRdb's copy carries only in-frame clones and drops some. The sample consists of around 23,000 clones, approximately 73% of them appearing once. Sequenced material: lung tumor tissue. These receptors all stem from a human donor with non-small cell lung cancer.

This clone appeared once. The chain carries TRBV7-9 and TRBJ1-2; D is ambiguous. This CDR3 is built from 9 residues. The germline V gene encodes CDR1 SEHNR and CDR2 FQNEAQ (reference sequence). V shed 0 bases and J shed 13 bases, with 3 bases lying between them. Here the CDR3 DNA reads TGTGCCAGCAGCTTAGCAAGCACCTTC. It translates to CASSLASTF.

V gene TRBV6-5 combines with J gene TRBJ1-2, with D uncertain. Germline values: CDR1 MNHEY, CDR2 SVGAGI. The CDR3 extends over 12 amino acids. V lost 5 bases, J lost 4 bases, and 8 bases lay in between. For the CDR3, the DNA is TGTGCCAGCAGTACCCACCCCTATGGCTACACCTTC. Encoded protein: CASSTHPYGYTF.